The 11 T cell receptor beta chains below were found in one sample sequenced in a study of cytomegalovirus exposure and HLA in healthy donors. The PCR had 60 Vbeta and 13 Jbeta primers. The table came from immunoSEQ multiplex PCR; TCRdb's copy has only in-frame clones and leaves some out. The repertoire holds roughly 66,000 clones, around 78% seen once, with 6.5% to 8.5% in the top ten. Sequencing was done on a sample of PBMCs. The receptors here all came from a man between 18 and 35 years old in good health and CMV-seropositive.

This clone was observed a single time. V and J are TRBV19 and TRBJ1-4, with TRBD1 identical over 8 bases. The germline gives CDR1 LNHDA, CDR2 SQIVND (reference sequence). This CDR3 contains 14 residues. The ends lost 5 bases at V and 6 bases at J; junction bases unmatched: 5. CDR3 sequence (DNA): TGTGCCAGTAGTGATACAGGGGGGGATGAAAAACTGTTTTTT. This codes for CASSDTGGDEKLFF.

V usage is TRBV10-2 and J usage is TRBJ1-1; D unclear. The CDR3 length is 14 residues. V lost 5 bases, J lost 1 base, and 11 bases lay in between. The germline gives CDR1 WSHSY, CDR2 SAAADI. The CDR3 loop is CASSPPETNTEAFF. Here the CDR3 DNA reads TGCGCCAGCAGTCCCCCAGAAACGAACACTGAAGCTTTCTTT.

The V gene is TRBV28, the J gene TRBJ1-5; tentatively, D is TRBD1 (6 bases). The germline V gene encodes CDR1 MDHEN and CDR2 SYDVKM. The ends were cut back, 5 bases at V and 7 bases at J, with 12 bases in the middle. The CDR3 consists of 13 residues. CDR3 nucleotide sequence: TGTGCCAGCAGTCCCGACAGGTTCCAGCCCCAGCATTTT. Its translation: CASSPDRFQPQHF.

The gene calls are TRBV7-8 and TRBJ2-1, with 7 bases fitting TRBD2. The CDR3 is 16 amino acids. CDR1 and CDR2 (germline): SGHVS, FQNEAQ. The V gene end was trimmed by 4 bases and the J gene end by 5 bases; junction bases not matched to a gene: 11. The CDR3 DNA follows: TGTGCCAGCAGCTCTAGCGGACTAGTGGGGAACAATGAGCAGTTCTTC. It codes for CASSSSGLVGNNEQFF. The full variable domain, with the rest looked up from reference TRBV7-8 and TRBJ2-1, is GAGVSQSPRYKVAKRGQDVALRCDPISGHVSLFWYQQALGQGPEFLTYFQNEAQLDKSGLPSDRFFAERPEGSVSTLKIQRTQQEDSAVYLCASSSSGLVGNNEQFFGPGTRLTVL.

This clone was observed once. The genes are TRBV10-3 and TRBJ1-1, with 11 bases matching TRBD1. Germline-derived CDR1 and CDR2 are ENHRY and SYGVKD. The CDR3 runs to 16 residues. The junction had 7 bases not matched to a gene; V was cut back by 2 bases and J by 5 bases. The CDR3 here is CAISERRDRGTTEAFF. CDR3 DNA: TGTGCCATCAGTGAGCGCCGGGACAGGGGGACGACTGAAGCTTTCTTT.

V is TRBV4-1 and J is TRBJ1-3; D is perhaps TRBD1 (5 bases). V lost 5 bases to trimming and J lost 0 bases, with 20 bases between them. The CDR3 spans 18 residues. Germline loops: CDR1 MGHRA, CDR2 YSYEKL. This chain's CDR3 is CASSRTRSSVSSGNTIYF. The CDR3 nucleotides read TGCGCCAGCAGCAGGACAAGGTCCTCTGTGAGCTCTGGAAACACCATATATTTT.

V gene TRBV7-6 combines with J gene TRBJ2-7, with 8 bases that match TRBD2. Germline trimming cut 1 base from V and 6 bases from J; bases unmatched to any gene: 5. Germline-derived CDR1 and CDR2 are SGHVS and FNYEAQ. The CDR3 sequence is 14 residues long. For the CDR3, the DNA is TGTGCCAGCAGCTTAGTCCCTAGCGGGCCCGAGCAGTACTTC. Protein sequence: CASSLVPSGPEQYF.

The chain joins TRBV30 to TRBJ1-4; maybe TRBD1 (5 bases). Trimming shortened V by 1 base and J by 13 bases, and 16 bases separated the two germline ends. The CDR3 totals 13 residues. Germline CDR1 and CDR2: GTSNPN and SVGIG (reference sequence). For the CDR3, the DNA is TGTGCCTGGAGTGAAGAGGCAGGGCGAGGACTGTTTTTT. It encodes CAWSEEAGRGLFF.

The CDR3 DNA reads TGTGCCAGTATTTTCCAGGTAGGGGACACTGAAGCTTTCTTT. Residues: CASIFQVGDTEAFF. The J gene is TRBJ1-1, the V gene TRBV19; tentatively, D is TRBD1 (5 bases). Per germline, CDR1 LNHDA and CDR2 SQIVND (reference sequence). The V end lost 7 bases, the J end lost 3 bases, and 15 bases lay between the germline ends. This CDR3 comprises 14 residues.

The rearrangement links TRBV27 to TRBJ1-4; TRBD1 is a possible D gene (5 bases). The V end lost 6 bases, the J end lost 8 bases, and 13 bases lay between the germline ends. The CDR3 extends over 13 amino acids. Germline V gives CDR1 MNHEY, CDR2 SMNVEV (reference sequence). The CDR3 sequence: CASRQAAGEKLFF. The CDR3 DNA sequence: TGTGCCAGCAGACAGGCTGCGGGGGAAAAACTGTTTTTT.

This clone came up once. This chain connects TRBV18 to TRBJ2-1; TRBD1 matches 10 bases. J was trimmed by 9 bases and V by 3 bases; bases with no gene match: 5. This CDR3 has 14 amino acids. CDR1 is KGHSH and CDR2 is LQKENI in the germline V gene. The DNA for the CDR3 is TGTGCCAGCTCACCGGGACAGGGGCTCGTTGAGCAGTTCTTC. This sequence encodes CASSPGQGLVEQFF.